Listed here are 32 T cell receptor beta chains from one sample, sequenced in a study of OX40 agonist ivuxolimab in advanced cancers. TCRdb's copy holds only in-frame clones and misses some; the assay was immunoSEQ multiplex PCR. In the table there are tens of thousands of clones, approximately 92% of which are singletons. The material sequenced was CD4+ or CD8+ T cells sorted from blood, taken in a trial of the OX40 agonist ivuxolimab. The receptors come from an adult with an advanced solid tumor such as melanoma, head and neck, liver or kidney cancer.

This chain joins TRBV27 and TRBJ2-2; D is unresolved. CDR1 and CDR2 from the germline V gene are MNHEY and SMNVEV (reference sequence). The CDR3 is 12 amino acids. Trimming removed 6 bases at V and 7 bases at J, with 9 bases between. CDR3 in amino acids: CASSPTDGELFF. CDR3 nucleotides: TGTGCCAGCAGCCCAACCGACGGGGAGCTGTTTTTT.

This chain uses TRBV4-1 with TRBJ2-1; 12 bases agree with TRBD2. This CDR3 region has 17 residues. The V and J ends lost 0 bases and 8 bases, in that order; junction bases with no gene match: 8. The V gene's germline CDR1 is MGHRA and CDR2 YSYEKL. The DNA of the CDR3 is TGCGCCAGCAGCCAAGATAGAGCTAGCGGGAGGGCCCATGAGCAGTTCTTC. It specifies CASSQDRASGRAHEQFF.

The chain uses TRBV25-1 and TRBJ2-4, with 8 positions matching TRBD2. The V segment lost 2 bases and the J segment 0 bases; nucleotides outside the gene matches: 0. The length of the CDR3 is 15 residues. Germline CDR1 is MGHDK and CDR2 is SYGVNS. The CDR3 nucleotides read TGTGCCAGCAGTGAACTAGCGGGAGCCAAAAACATTCAGTACTTC. Translating gives CASSELAGAKNIQYF.

The chain combines TRBV5-1 with TRBJ2-7; 11 bases line up with TRBD1. V lost 4 bases and J lost 6; bases outside the gene matches: 6. Germline loops: CDR1 SGHRS, CDR2 YFSETQ. This CDR3 is built from 14 residues. The CDR3 sequence is CASSIGTGGFEQYV. The CDR3 DNA is TGCGCCAGCAGCATCGGGACAGGGGGGTTCGAGCAGTACGTC.

This chain uses TRBV29-1 with TRBJ1-1; D gene uncertain. The CDR3 contains 10 residues. With 7 bases removed from V and 1 base from J, the gap between germline ends came to 4 bases. CDR1 SQVTM and CDR2 ANQGSEA come from the germline V gene. CDR3 region: CSGTNTEAFF. The CDR3 nucleotides read TGCAGCGGGACGAACACTGAAGCTTTCTTT.

The rearrangement uses TRBV12-2 and TRBJ2-2; TRBD1 is the table's D call, not checked against the DNA. TRBV12-2 counts as a pseudogene. The CDR3 covers 19 residues. DNA of the CDR3: TGTGCAAGTCGCTTATTCGAATGGTCCCCCCAGGCGAACACCGGGGAGCTGTTTTTT. Translating it yields CASRLFEWSPQANTGELFF.

This rearrangement joins TRBV4-2 to TRBJ1-5; D gene ambiguous. This CDR3 has 14 residues. The germline CDR1 and CDR2 sequences are LGHNA and YNFKEQ. Trimming pared 5 bases from V and 3 bases from J, leaving 11 bases between. This CDR3 reads CASSAKGVNQPQHF. In nucleotides, the CDR3 is TGTGCCAGCAGCGCGAAAGGAGTCAATCAGCCCCAGCATTTT.

V and J are TRBV10-2 and TRBJ2-1; TRBD2 matches at 7 bases. Trimming took 2 bases from V and 2 from J; bases not matched to a gene: 3. This CDR3 has 15 residues. CDR1 WSHSY and CDR2 SAAADI come from the germline V gene. The CDR3 nucleotides read TGCGCCAGCAGTGAGGGTCTAGCGGCCTACAATGAGCAGTTCTTC. The encoded protein is CASSEGLAAYNEQFF.

The chain joins TRBV9 to TRBJ2-4; no firm D call. Germline lookup yields CDR1 SGDLS and CDR2 YYNGEE. The CDR3 contains 15 residues. Trimming cost V 2 bases and J 3 bases, with 12 bases left between them. CDR3 bases: TGTGCCAGCAGCGTTTTACCAAGCGACAAAAACATTCAGTACTTC. It specifies CASSVLPSDKNIQYF.

V and J are TRBV4-2 and TRBJ1-2; the match to TRBD1 covers 7 bases. Germline V gene data show CDR1 as LGHNA and CDR2 as YNFKEQ. V shed 0 bases, J shed 5 bases, and the junction held 6 bases outside the gene matches. The length of the CDR3 is 15 residues. CDR3 region: CASSQEAGGGYGYTF. CDR3 bases: TGTGCCAGCAGCCAAGAAGCAGGGGGAGGATATGGCTACACCTTC.

The V and J genes are TRBV19 and TRBJ1-1; the D is unclear. Deletions cut 3 bases from V and 3 bases from J, with 14 bases between. This CDR3 is built from 15 residues. Germline-derived CDR1 and CDR2 are LNHDA and SQIVND (reference sequence). CDR3 coding DNA: TGTGCCAGTAGTATGTTGGGCAGTGGAGACACTGAAGCTTTCTTT. Its translation is CASSMLGSGDTEAFF.

The chain is built from TRBV5-8 and TRBJ2-5; possible D gene TRBD1, 6 bases. Trimming took 4 bases from V and 3 from J, leaving 19 bases between them. Germline V gene lookup returns CDR1 SGHTS and CDR2 YDEGEE. CDR3 length equals 16 residues. The CDR3 region is CASSVDSLNLKETQYF. The CDR3 DNA reads as TGTGCCAGCAGCGTGGACAGTCTAAACCTAAAAGAGACCCAGTACTTC.

V is TRBV7-9 and J is TRBJ2-1; D unresolved. The CDR3 spans 13 residues. Germline CDR1 reads SEHNR; CDR2 reads FQNEAQ (reference sequence). With 0 bases removed from V and 7 bases from J, the gap between germline ends came to 7 bases. The CDR3 loop is CASSLAEPNEQFF. CDR3 DNA: TGTGCCAGCAGCTTAGCGGAGCCGAATGAGCAGTTCTTC.

The chain links TRBV27 to TRBJ2-2; the D call may be TRBD1 or TRBD2 (5 bases each). This CDR3 has 16 amino acids. V was trimmed by 5 bases and J by 2 bases, leaving 15 bases between them. Germline lookup yields CDR1 MNHEY and CDR2 SMNVEV (reference sequence). Here the CDR3 reads CASSITGTTNTGELFF. The CDR3 region has the DNA TGTGCCAGCAGTATAACCGGGACGACCAACACCGGGGAGCTGTTTTTT.

The gene calls are TRBV5-6 and TRBJ2-5, with 16 bases aligning to TRBD2. CDR1 and CDR2 from the germline V gene are SGHDT and YYEEEE. Losses at the gene ends were 3 bases for V and 5 bases for J; bases not matched to a gene: 7. The CDR3 totals 17 residues. The CDR3 region is CASSSGTSGRARETQYF. For the CDR3, the DNA is TGTGCCAGCAGCTCAGGGACTAGCGGGAGGGCCAGGGAGACCCAGTACTTC.

The chain couples TRBV27 to TRBJ1-1, with D perhaps matching TRBD1 (6 bases). Germline CDR1 is MNHEY and CDR2 is SMNVEV (reference sequence). V was clipped by 6 bases and J by 9 bases, with 11 bases between them. The CDR3 sequence is 11 residues long. This CDR3 reads CASRAGTKAFF. CDR3 DNA: TGTGCCAGCAGGGCCGGGACAAAAGCTTTCTTT.

The CDR3 here is CASSEGVREKLFF. CDR3 coding DNA: TGTGCCAGCAGTGAAGGGGTACGGGAAAAACTGTTTTTT. The chain combines TRBV2 with TRBJ1-4; D ambiguous. This CDR3 has 13 amino acids. V lost 1 base and J lost 8, with 8 bases in between. CDR1 and CDR2 (germline): SNHLY, FYNNEI. The full variable domain, with the rest looked up from reference TRBV2 and TRBJ1-4, is EPEVTQTPSHQVTQMGQEVILRCVPISNHLYFYWYRQILGQKVEFLVSFYNNEISEKSEIFDDQFSVERPDGSNFTLKIRSTKLEDSAMYFCASSEGVREKLFFGSGTQLSVL.

J is TRBJ2-5 and V is TRBV28, with 11 nucleotides matching TRBD1. Germline values: CDR1 MDHEN, CDR2 SYDVKM. Trimming cost V 2 bases and J 5 bases; bases outside gene matches: 1. CDR3 length: 14 residues. CDR3 region: CASSLGTGGETQYF. In nucleotides, the CDR3 is TGTGCCAGCAGTTTAGGGACAGGGGGGGAGACCCAGTACTTC. Drawing the rest from reference TRBV28 and TRBJ2-5, the complete variable domain is DVKVTQSSRYLVKRTGEKVFLECVQDMDHENMFWYRQDPGLGLRLIYFSYDVKMKEKGDIPEGYSVSREKKERFSLILESASTNQTSMYLCASSLGTGGETQYFGPGTRLLVL.

The J gene is TRBJ2-7, the V gene TRBV11-2; D not resolved. Trimming shortened V by 3 bases and J by 4 bases, and 10 bases separated the two germline ends. The germline V gene has CDR1 SGHAT and CDR2 FQNNGV. The CDR3 totals 13 residues. Here the CDR3 reads CASSFPDKYEQYF. CDR3 in DNA: TGTGCCAGCAGCTTCCCCGACAAGTACGAGCAGTACTTC.

This clone was detected a few times. V and J are TRBV4-1 and TRBJ2-1; 9 bases are shared with TRBD2. J lost 5 bases, V lost 1 base, and 3 bases had no gene match. Germline CDR1 is MGHRA and CDR2 is YSYEKL. The CDR3 consists of 15 residues. CDR3 loop: CASSQGLAGNNEQFF. CDR3 DNA: TGCGCCAGCAGCCAAGGGCTAGCGGGAAACAATGAGCAGTTCTTC.

With regard to this clone: The junction and the germline gene differ at one end; a read error may be behind it. Different DNA sequences within this sample yield the same CDR3. The chain recombines TRBV9 with TRBJ2-1; TRBD2 matches 7 bases. The germline V gene encodes CDR1 SGDLS and CDR2 YYNGEE. This CDR3 spans 15 amino acids. The CDR3 reads CASSVAGVTSNEQFF. The CDR3 DNA sequence: TGCGCCAGCAGCGTTGCGGGGGTGACTAGCAATGAGCAGTTCTTC.

The chain combines TRBV4-3 with TRBJ2-1; D possibly corresponds to TRBD2 (5 bases). This CDR3 spans 16 amino acids. Looked up from germline, CDR1 is LGHNA and CDR2 is YSLEER. Trimming left V 2 bases short and J 7 bases short, with 18 bases between. The CDR3 region is CASSQFSAASRNEQFF. The CDR3 coding sequence is TGCGCCAGCAGCCAATTTAGCGCCGCCTCAAGGAATGAGCAGTTCTTC.

This chain connects TRBV4-3 to TRBJ2-1; 7 bases align to TRBD2. CDR1 and CDR2 (germline): LGHNA, YSLEER. V dropped 0 bases and J dropped 8; count of bases not matched to a gene: 7. The CDR3 loop spans 15 amino acids. This CDR3 reads CASSQDGGGVHEQFF. In DNA form, the CDR3 reads TGCGCCAGCAGCCAAGATGGGGGGGGAGTGCATGAGCAGTTCTTC.

The rearrangement uses TRBV5-6 and TRBJ2-7, with 7 nucleotides matching TRBD2. This CDR3 comprises 15 residues. V shed 3 bases and J 2 bases; nucleotides not matched to a gene: 8. In germline, CDR1 is SGHDT, CDR2 YYEEEE. The chain's CDR3 is CASSSSGGTTYEQYV. The CDR3 nucleotides read TGTGCCAGCAGCTCCTCGGGGGGAACGACCTACGAGCAGTACGTC.

The V gene is TRBV19, the J gene TRBJ2-5; D may be TRBD2 (5 bases). The CDR3 is 14 residues long. The V end lost 5 bases, the J end lost 0 bases, and 10 bases lay between the germline ends. Germline-derived CDR1 and CDR2 are LNHDA and SQIVND (reference sequence). CDR3 sequence reads: CASSLRGNQETQYF. CDR3 coding DNA: TGTGCCAGTAGTCTTCGGGGTAACCAAGAGACCCAGTACTTC.

This clone occurred once. The V gene is TRBV28, the J gene TRBJ1-1; 8 bases match TRBD1. CDR1 and CDR2 from the germline V gene are MDHEN and SYDVKM. This CDR3 region has 15 residues. Trimming cost V 6 bases and J 4 bases; bases outside gene matches: 10. CDR3 protein: CASRGLDRVGTEAFF. For the CDR3, the DNA is TGTGCCAGCAGGGGGTTGGACAGGGTCGGCACTGAAGCTTTCTTT.

V and J are TRBV11-1 and TRBJ2-3, with D perhaps TRBD2 (5 bases). Germline-derived CDR1 and CDR2 are SGHAT and FQDESV (reference sequence). The CDR3 covers 15 residues. The ends were cut back, 0 bases at V and 2 bases at J, with 9 bases in the middle. The CDR3 DNA follows: TGTGCCAGCAGCTTAGCAGCGGACGACACAGATACGCAGTATTTT. It yields the protein CASSLAADDTDTQYF. The full variable domain, with the rest looked up from reference TRBV11-1 and TRBJ2-3, is EAEVAQSPRYKITEKSQAVAFWCDPISGHATLYWYRQILGQGPELLVQFQDESVVDDSQLPKDRFSAERLKGVDSTLKIQPAELGDSAMYLCASSLAADDTDTQYFGPGTRLTVL.

The rearrangement joins TRBV27 to TRBJ1-1; 9 positions match TRBD1. The ends lost 6 bases at V and 3 bases at J; junction bases unmatched: 5. The CDR3 extends over 14 amino acids. Per the germline V gene, CDR1 is MNHEY and CDR2 is SMNVEV (reference sequence). The CDR3 is CASRITGGYTEAFF. CDR3 coding DNA: TGTGCCAGCAGGATCACAGGGGGCTACACTGAAGCTTTCTTT.

J is TRBJ2-1 and V is TRBV7-9; D not resolved. The germline V gene has CDR1 SEHNR and CDR2 FQNEAQ (reference sequence). Trimming took 4 bases from V and 6 from J, leaving 13 bases between them. This CDR3 spans 14 amino acids. CDR3 protein: CASSSNRQTNEQFF. The CDR3, as DNA: TGTGCCAGCAGCTCAAACCGACAAACCAATGAGCAGTTCTTC. Full variable domain (missing parts from reference TRBV7-9 and TRBJ2-1): DTGVSQNPRHKITKRGQNVTFRCDPISEHNRLYWYRQTLGQGPEFLTYFQNEAQLEKSRLLSDRFSAERPKGSFSTLEIQRTEQGDSAMYLCASSSNRQTNEQFFGPGTRLTVL.

The CDR3 sequence is CASHRGPYEQYF. In nucleotides, the CDR3 is TGTGCCAGCCACAGGGGGCCCTACGAGCAGTACTTC. The chain recombines TRBV28 with TRBJ2-7; the match to TRBD1 covers 9 bases. Germline V gene data show CDR1 as MDHEN and CDR2 as SYDVKM. The CDR3 covers 12 residues. Trimming removed 8 bases from V and 2 bases from J; junction bases left unmatched: 1. Together with reference TRBV28 and TRBJ2-7, the CDR3 gives the full variable domain: DVKVTQSSRYLVKRTGEKVFLECVQDMDHENMFWYRQDPGLGLRLIYFSYDVKMKEKGDIPEGYSVSREKKERFSLILESASTNQTSMYLCASHRGPYEQYFGPGTRLTVT.

The chain carries TRBV6-5 and TRBJ1-3; D may be TRBD1 (6 bases). Germline assignment: CDR1 MNHEY and CDR2 SVGAGI. This CDR3 is built from 12 residues. Between the trimmed V and J ends, which lost 9 bases and 7 bases, there was a span of 13 bases. CDR3 nucleotides: TGTGCCAGTTCAGGGGCCAGGAACACCATATATTTT. This translates into CASSGARNTIYF.

V and J are TRBV6-5 and TRBJ2-5, with TRBD1 identical over 9 bases. Germline V gene sequence: CDR1 MNHEY, CDR2 SVGAGI. The V gene end was trimmed by 6 bases and the J gene end by 6 bases; junction bases not matched to a gene: 8. The CDR3 is made up of 14 amino acids. Here the CDR3 DNA reads TGTGCCAGCAGCACTACAGGGGGCCTGAAGACCCAGTACTTC. It translates to CASSTTGGLKTQYF.